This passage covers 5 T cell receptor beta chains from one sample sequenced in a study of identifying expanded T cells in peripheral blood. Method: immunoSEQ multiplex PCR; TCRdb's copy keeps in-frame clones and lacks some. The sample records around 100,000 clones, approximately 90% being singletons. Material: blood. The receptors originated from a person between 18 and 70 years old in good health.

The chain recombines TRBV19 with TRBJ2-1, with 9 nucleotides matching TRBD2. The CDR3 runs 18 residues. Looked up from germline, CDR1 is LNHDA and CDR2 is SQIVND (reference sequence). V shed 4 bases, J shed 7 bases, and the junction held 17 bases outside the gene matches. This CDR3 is CASSTESSRGGGRNEQFF. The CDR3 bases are TGTGCCAGTAGTACAGAGTCTTCGCGGGGGGGCGGGCGGAATGAGCAGTTCTTC.

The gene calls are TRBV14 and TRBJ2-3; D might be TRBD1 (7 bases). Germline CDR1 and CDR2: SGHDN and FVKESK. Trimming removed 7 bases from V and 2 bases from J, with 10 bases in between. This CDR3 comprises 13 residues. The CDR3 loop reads CASTGGNTDTQYF. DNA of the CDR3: TGTGCCAGCACAGGGGGGAACACAGATACGCAGTATTTT.

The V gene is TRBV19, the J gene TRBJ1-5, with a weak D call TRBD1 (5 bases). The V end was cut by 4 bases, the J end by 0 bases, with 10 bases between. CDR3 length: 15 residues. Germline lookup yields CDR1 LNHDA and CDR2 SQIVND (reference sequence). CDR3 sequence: CASSTGTVSNQPQHF. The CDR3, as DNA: TGTGCCAGTAGTACAGGGACTGTTAGCAATCAGCCCCAGCATTTT.

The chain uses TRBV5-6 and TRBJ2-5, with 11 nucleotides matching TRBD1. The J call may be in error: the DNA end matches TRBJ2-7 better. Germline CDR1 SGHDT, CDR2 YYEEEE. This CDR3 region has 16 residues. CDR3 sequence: CASSWDRGLISYEQYF. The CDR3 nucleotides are TGTGCCAGCAGCTGGGACAGGGGGTTAATTTCCTACGAGCAGTACTTC.

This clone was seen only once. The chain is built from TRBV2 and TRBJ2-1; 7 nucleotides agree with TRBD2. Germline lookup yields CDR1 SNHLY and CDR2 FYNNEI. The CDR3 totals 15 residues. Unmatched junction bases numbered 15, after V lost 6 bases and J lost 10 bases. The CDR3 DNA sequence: TGTGCCAGCAGCCCTGGGGTGGAGCGGGGCCTCGAGCAGTTCTTC. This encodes CASSPGVERGLEQFF.